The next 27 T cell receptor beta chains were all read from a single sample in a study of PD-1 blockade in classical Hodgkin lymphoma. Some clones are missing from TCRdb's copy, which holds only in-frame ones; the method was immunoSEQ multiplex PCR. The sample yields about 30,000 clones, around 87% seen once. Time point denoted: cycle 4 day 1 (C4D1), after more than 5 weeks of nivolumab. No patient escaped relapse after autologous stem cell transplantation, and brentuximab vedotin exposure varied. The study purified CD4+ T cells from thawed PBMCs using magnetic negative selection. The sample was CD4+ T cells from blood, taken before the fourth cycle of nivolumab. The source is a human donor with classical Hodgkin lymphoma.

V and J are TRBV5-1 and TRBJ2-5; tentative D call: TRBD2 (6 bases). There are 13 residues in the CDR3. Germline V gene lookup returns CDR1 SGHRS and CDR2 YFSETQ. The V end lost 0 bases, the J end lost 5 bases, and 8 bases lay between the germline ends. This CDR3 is CASSLGLGETQYF. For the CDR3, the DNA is TGCGCCAGCAGCTTGGGACTAGGGGAGACCCAGTACTTC.

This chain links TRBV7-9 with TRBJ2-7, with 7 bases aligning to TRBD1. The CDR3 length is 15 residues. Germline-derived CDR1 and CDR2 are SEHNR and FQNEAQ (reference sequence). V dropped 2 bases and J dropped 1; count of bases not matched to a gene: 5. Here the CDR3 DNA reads TGTGCCAGCAGCTTAAGGGGGCCAGGGTCCTACGAGCAGTACTTC. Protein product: CASSLRGPGSYEQYF.

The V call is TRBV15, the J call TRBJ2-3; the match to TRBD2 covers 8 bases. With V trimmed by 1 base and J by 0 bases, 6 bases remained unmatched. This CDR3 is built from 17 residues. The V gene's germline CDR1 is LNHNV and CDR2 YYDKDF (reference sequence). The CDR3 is CATSRGITSGSTDTQYF. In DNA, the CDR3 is TGTGCCACCAGCAGAGGGATTACTAGCGGAAGCACAGATACGCAGTATTTT.

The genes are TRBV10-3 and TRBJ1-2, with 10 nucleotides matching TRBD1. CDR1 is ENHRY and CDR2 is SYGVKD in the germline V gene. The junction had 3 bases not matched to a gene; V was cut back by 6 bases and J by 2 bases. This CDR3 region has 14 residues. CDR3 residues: CAIRPGQGNYGYTF. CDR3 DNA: TGTGCCATCAGGCCGGGACAGGGGAACTATGGCTACACCTTC.

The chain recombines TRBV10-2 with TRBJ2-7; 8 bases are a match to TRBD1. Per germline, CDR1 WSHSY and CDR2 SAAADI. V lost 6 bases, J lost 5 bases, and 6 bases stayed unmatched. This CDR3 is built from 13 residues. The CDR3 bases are TGCGCCAGCAGGGATGCAGGGGGCAACGAGCAGTACTTC. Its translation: CASRDAGGNEQYF.

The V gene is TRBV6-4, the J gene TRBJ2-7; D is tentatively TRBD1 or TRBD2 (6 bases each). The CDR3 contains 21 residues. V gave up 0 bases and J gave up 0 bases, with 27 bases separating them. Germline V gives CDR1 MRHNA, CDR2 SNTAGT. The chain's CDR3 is CASSDSWRETGASQSSYEQYF. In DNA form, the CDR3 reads TGTGCCAGCAGTGACTCCTGGAGGGAGACAGGCGCTTCACAGAGCTCCTACGAGCAGTACTTC.

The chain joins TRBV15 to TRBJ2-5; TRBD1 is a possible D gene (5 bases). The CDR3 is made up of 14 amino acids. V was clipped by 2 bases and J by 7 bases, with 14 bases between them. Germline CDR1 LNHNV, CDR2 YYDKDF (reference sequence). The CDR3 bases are TGTGCCACCAGCAGACGGACAAGCCGGTGGACCCAGTACTTC. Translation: CATSRRTSRWTQYF.

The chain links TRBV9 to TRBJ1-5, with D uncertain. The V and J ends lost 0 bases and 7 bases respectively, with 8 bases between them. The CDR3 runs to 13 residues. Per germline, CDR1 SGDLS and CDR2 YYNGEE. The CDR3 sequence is CASSVDEGQPQHF. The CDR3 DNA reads TGTGCCAGCAGCGTAGATGAGGGACAGCCCCAGCATTTT. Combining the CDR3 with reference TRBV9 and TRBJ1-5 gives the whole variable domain DSGVTQTPKHLITATGQRVTLRCSPRSGDLSVYWYQQSLDQGLQFLIQYYNGEERAKGNILERFSAQQFPDLHSELNLSSLELGDSALYFCASSVDEGQPQHFGDGTRLSIL.

Written as DNA, the CDR3 is TGTGCCAGCAGCCCGTATGGGTCTGGGCCTGATACGCAGTATTTT. Protein sequence: CASSPYGSGPDTQYF. The chain employs TRBV7-9 and TRBJ2-3, with D uncertain. The CDR3 loop spans 15 amino acids. Trimming took off 5 bases at V and 6 bases at J, with 18 bases between the two ends. CDR1 and CDR2 (germline): SEHNR, FQNEAQ (reference sequence).

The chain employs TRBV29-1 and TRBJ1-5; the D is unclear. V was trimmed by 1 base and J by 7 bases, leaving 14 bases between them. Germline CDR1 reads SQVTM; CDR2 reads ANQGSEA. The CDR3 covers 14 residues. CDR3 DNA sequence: TGCAGCGTTGAAGTGGGTCCGGGAGGGCAGCCCCAGCATTTT. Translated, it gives CSVEVGPGGQPQHF.

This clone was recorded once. The CDR3 spells CAWSTGLTGTEAFF. The CDR3 region has the DNA TGTGCCTGGAGTACGGGCCTGACCGGCACTGAAGCTTTCTTT. V and J are TRBV30 and TRBJ1-1; D gene unclear. Trimming shortened V by 2 bases and J by 4 bases, and 14 bases separated the two germline ends. Germline CDR1 is GTSNPN and CDR2 is SVGIG (reference sequence). This CDR3 contains 14 residues.

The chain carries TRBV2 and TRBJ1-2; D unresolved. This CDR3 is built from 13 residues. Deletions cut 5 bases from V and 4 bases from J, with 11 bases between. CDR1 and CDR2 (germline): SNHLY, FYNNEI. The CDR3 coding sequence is TGTGCCAGCAGTTCGGCAAGGCGCTATGGCTACACCTTC. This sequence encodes CASSSARRYGYTF.

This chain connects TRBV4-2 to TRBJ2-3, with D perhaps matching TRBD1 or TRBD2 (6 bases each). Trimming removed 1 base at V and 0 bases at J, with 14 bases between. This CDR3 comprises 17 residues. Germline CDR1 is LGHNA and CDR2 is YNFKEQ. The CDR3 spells CASSQGWGRGSTDTQYF. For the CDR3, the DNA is TGTGCCAGCAGCCAAGGATGGGGGCGGGGTAGCACAGATACGCAGTATTTT.

The CDR3 nucleotides read TGTGCCAGTAGTATATGGACAGGGAGCCAGCCCCAGCATTTT. Translating it yields CASSIWTGSQPQHF. This rearrangement joins TRBV19 to TRBJ1-5; 8 nucleotides agree with TRBD1. The V gene's germline CDR1 is LNHDA and CDR2 SQIVND (reference sequence). This CDR3 has 14 amino acids. V was clipped by 2 bases and J by 7 bases; unmatched bases: 4.

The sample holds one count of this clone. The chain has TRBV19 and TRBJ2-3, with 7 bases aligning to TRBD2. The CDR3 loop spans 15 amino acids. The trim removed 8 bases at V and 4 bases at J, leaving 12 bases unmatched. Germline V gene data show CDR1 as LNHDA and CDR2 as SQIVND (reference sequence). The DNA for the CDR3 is TGTGCCAGTCCTCCCCGGGGACTACCAGCAGATACGCAGTATTTT. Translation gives CASPPRGLPADTQYF. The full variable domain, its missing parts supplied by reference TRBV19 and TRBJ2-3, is DGGITQSPKYLFRKEGQNVTLSCEQNLNHDAMYWYRQDPGQGLRLIYYSQIVNDFQKGDIAEGYSVSREKKESFPLTVTSAQKNPTAFYLCASPPRGLPADTQYFGPGTRLTVL.

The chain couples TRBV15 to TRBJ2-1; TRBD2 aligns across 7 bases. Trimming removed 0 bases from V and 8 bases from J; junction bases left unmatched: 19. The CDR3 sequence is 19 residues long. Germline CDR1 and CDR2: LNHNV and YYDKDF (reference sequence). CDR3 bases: TGTGCCACCAGCAGAGATTCTCGGCTTAAGGGCGGGAGATGGGATGAGCAGTTCTTC. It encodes CATSRDSRLKGGRWDEQFF.

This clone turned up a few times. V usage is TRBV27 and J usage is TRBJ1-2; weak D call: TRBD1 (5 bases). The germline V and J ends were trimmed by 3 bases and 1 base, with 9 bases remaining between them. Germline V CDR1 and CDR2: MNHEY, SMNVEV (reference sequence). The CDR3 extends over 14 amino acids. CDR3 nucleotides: TGTGCCAGCAGTTTCTCCAGGGATAACTATGGCTACACCTTC. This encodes CASSFSRDNYGYTF.

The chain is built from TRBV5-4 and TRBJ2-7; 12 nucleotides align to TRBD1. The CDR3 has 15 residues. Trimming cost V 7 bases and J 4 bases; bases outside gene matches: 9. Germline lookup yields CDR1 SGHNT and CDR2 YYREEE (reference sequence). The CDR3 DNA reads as TGTGCCAGCTCTACGCGGGACAGGGGGCTGTACGAGCAGTACTTC. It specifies CASSTRDRGLYEQYF.

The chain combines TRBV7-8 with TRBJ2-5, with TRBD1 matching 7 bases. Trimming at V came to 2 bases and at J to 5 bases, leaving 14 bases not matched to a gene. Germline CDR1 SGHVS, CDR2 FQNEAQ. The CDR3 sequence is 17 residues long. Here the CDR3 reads CASSLSPPTGDNETQYF. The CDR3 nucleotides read TGTGCCAGCAGCTTAAGCCCCCCTACAGGGGACAACGAGACCCAGTACTTC.

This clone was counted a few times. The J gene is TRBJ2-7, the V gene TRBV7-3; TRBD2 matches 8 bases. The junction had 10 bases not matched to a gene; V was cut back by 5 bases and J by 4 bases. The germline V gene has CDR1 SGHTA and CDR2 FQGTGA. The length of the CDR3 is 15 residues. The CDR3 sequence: CASSDNSGNQYEQYF. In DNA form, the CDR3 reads TGTGCCAGCAGCGATAATAGCGGGAATCAATACGAGCAGTACTTC.

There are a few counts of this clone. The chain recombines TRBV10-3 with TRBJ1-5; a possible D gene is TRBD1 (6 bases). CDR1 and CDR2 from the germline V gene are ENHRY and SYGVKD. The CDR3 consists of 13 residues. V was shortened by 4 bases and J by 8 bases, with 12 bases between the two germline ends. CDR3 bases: TGTGCCATCAGTGTACAGGGCAGGGAGCCCCAGCATTTT. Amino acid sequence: CAISVQGREPQHF.

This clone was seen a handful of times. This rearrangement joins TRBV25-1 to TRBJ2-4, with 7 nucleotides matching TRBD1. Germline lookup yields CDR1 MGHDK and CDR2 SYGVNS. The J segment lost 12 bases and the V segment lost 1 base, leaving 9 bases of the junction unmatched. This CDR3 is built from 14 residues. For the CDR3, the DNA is TGTGCCAGCAGTGAATCGGACAGGTCAACGGATCAGTACTTC. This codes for CASSESDRSTDQYF.

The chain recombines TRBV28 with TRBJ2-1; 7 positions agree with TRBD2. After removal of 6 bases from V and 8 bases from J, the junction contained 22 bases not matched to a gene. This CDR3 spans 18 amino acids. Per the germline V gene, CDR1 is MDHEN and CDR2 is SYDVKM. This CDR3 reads CASRGPKGLQWDVDEQFF. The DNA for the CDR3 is TGTGCCAGCAGGGGACCTAAGGGACTACAATGGGACGTGGATGAGCAGTTCTTC.

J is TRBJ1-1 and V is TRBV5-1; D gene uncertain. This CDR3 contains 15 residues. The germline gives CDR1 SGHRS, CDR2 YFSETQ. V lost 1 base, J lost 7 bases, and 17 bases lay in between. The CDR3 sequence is CASSLITTAGGEAFF. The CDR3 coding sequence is TGCGCCAGCAGCTTGATCACTACCGCAGGTGGTGAAGCTTTCTTT.

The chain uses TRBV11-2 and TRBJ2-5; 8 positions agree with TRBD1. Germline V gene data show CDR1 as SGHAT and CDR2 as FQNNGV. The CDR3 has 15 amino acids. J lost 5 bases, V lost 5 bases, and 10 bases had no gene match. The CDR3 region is CASSPRDRIRETQYF. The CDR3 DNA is TGTGCCAGCAGCCCCCGGGACAGGATCAGGGAGACCCAGTACTTC.

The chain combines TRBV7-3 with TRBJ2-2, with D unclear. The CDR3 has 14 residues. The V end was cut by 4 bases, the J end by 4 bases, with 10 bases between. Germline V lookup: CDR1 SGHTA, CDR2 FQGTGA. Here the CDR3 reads CASSSRSGTGELFF. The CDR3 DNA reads TGTGCCAGCAGCTCGAGGTCAGGCACCGGGGAGCTGTTTTTT.

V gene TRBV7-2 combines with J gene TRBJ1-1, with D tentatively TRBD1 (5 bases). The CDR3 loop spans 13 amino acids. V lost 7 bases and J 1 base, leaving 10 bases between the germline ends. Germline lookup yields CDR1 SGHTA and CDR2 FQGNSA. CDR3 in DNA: TGTGCCAGCACCCTGACAGCGAACACTGAAGCTTTCTTT. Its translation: CASTLTANTEAFF.